This T cell receptor (beta chain) was profiled in a study of radiotherapy plus CTLA-4 blockade in lung cancer (dated by TCRdb to 2016 to 2018). Looking at the study overall: Objective responses were observed in 18% of enrolled patients, and disease control was achieved in around 30%.

Here is what the overall study found, with its caveats: After treatment with radiotherapy and ipilimumab, TCR clones that originated in tumors expanded in peripheral blood. The strongest predictors of response were reported to be early dynamic shifts in blood T cell clones along with a rise in serum interferon-beta following radiation.

Preparation of the library involved the immunoSEQ multiplex PCR assay. In TCRdb, the immuneACCESS table is reduced to in-frame sequences with V and J assigned. These tables do not hold every clone; where another copy was compared, an unresolved V gene accounts for under half, and the others remain unexplained. The sample contains nearly 95,000 clones, approximately 80% of them found a single time. In total, the top ten clones hold roughly 26% of the sample. A remark on this clone: No antigen is known for it. No base-level quality is on record; no much larger clone is a single base apart.

Trimming takes 3 bases off V and 4 bases off J; junction bases not matched to a gene: 4. CDR1 and CDR2 were assigned from the germline V gene as SGHTA and FQGNSA. Reading from cysteine to phenylalanine, the CDR3 counts 14 amino acids. CDR3 DNA only is kept here, 42 bases in frame from base 1. The study evaluated CTLA-4 blockade (ipilimumab) given together with focal radiation therapy in patients who had chemo-refractory metastatic non-small-cell lung cancer. Sample: peripheral blood, taken from a patient treated with radiotherapy plus ipilimumab. Recombination joined TRBV7-2 with TRBJ1-2, with TRBD1 identical over 8 junction bases. The TCR was taken from a human donor with non-small cell lung cancer that progressed on radiotherapy plus ipilimumab. The nucleotides are TGTGCCAGCAGCTTCGACAGGGGTTTCTATGGCTACACCTTC. This is translated as CASSFDRGFYGYTF.